The 22 T cell receptor beta chains below all came from one sample that was sequenced in a study of STAT5B mutations in CD4+ large granular lymphocyte leukemia. Data came from immunoSEQ multiplex PCR; TCRdb stores just in-frame clones and leaves some out. Of roughly 1,400 clones listed, around three quarters are singletons. Sequencing was done on a sample of PBMCs. Receptor source: a man in his 70s with CD4+ T-cell large granular lymphocyte leukemia.

V and J are TRBV11-3 and TRBJ2-1; 8 nucleotides line up with TRBD2. V shed 6 bases and J 8 bases; nucleotides not matched to a gene: 15. Germline CDR1 SGHNT, CDR2 YENEEA. CDR3 length: 16 residues. Here the CDR3 reads CASSLFSGTSGYEQFF. CDR3 DNA sequence: TGTGCCAGCAGTTTATTCTCCGGGACTAGTGGTTATGAGCAGTTCTTC.

The chain carries TRBV28 and TRBJ1-2, with 8 bases matching TRBD1. V was clipped by 4 bases and J by 2 bases; unmatched bases: 0. Germline V gene lookup returns CDR1 MDHEN and CDR2 SYDVKM. The CDR3 runs 13 residues. CDR3 DNA: TGTGCCAGCAGTTGGACAGGGAACTATGGCTACACCTTC. This codes for CASSWTGNYGYTF.

V gene TRBV10-1 combines with J gene TRBJ2-7; unclear D gene. The CDR3 is 9 residues long. CDR1 and CDR2 (germline): WNHNN, SYGVQD (reference sequence). CDR3 protein: CSRVREQYV. CDR3 coding DNA: TGCTCAAGGGTACGGGAGCAGTACGTC.

The rearrangement uses TRBV5-6 and TRBJ2-3, with D perhaps given as TRBD1 or TRBD2 (5 bases each). Per the germline V gene, CDR1 is SGHDT and CDR2 is YYEEEE. The V end was cut by 0 bases, the J end by 1 base, with 9 bases between. This CDR3 spans 15 amino acids. In DNA, the CDR3 is TGTGCCAGCAGCTTGGGTAGGGACGGCACAGATACGCAGTATTTT. Its translation: CASSLGRDGTDTQYF.

The chain employs TRBV5-1 and TRBJ2-7, with 7 bases fitting TRBD1. In germline, CDR1 is SGHRS, CDR2 YFSETQ. After removal of 2 bases from V and 5 bases from J, the junction contained 7 bases not matched to a gene. This CDR3 region has 14 residues. This CDR3 is CASSFGGQSDEQYV. In nucleotides, the CDR3 is TGCGCCAGCAGCTTTGGGGGACAGTCGGACGAGCAGTACGTC.

The CDR3 coding sequence is TGTGCCAGCAGCCCGCGGGGCCCAGATACGCAGTATTTT. It is translated as CASSPRGPDTQYF. J is TRBJ2-3 and V is TRBV7-9, with D possibly matching TRBD2 (6 bases). Trimming stripped 5 bases from V and 4 bases from J, with 10 bases between. This CDR3 contains 13 residues. Germline V lookup: CDR1 SEHNR, CDR2 FQNEAQ (reference sequence).

This sequence joins TRBV20-1 and TRBJ2-7; D is unclear. Trimming removed 7 bases at V and 0 bases at J, with 7 bases between. CDR1 is DFQATT and CDR2 is SNEGSKA in the germline V gene (reference sequence). The CDR3 spans 11 residues. This CDR3 reads CSVPDSYEQYF. CDR3 sequence (DNA): TGCAGTGTTCCGGACTCCTACGAGCAGTACTTC.

The CDR3 sequence is CATEQGRGNQPQHF. The CDR3 DNA is TGTGCCACAGAACAGGGGAGAGGCAATCAGCCCCAGCATTTT. The chain employs TRBV6-1 and TRBJ1-5, with 7 bases that match TRBD1. J gave up 2 bases and V 10 bases, and 8 bases lay outside the gene matches. The V gene's germline CDR1 is MNHNS and CDR2 SASEGT. The CDR3 consists of 14 residues.

The chain couples TRBV19 to TRBJ1-5; D gene ambiguous. Germline CDR1 and CDR2: LNHDA and SQIVND (reference sequence). The ends were cut back, 9 bases at V and 6 bases at J, with 18 bases in the middle. The CDR3 contains 14 residues. The CDR3 sequence is CASRTPSHGQPQHF. The CDR3, as DNA: TGTGCCAGCCGGACCCCGAGCCACGGTCAGCCCCAGCATTTT.

The CDR3, as DNA: TGTGCCAGCTCACCGGGACTAGCAACCCTCACAGATACGCAGTATTTT. It encodes CASSPGLATLTDTQYF. V usage is TRBV18 and J usage is TRBJ2-3; TRBD2 matches 9 bases. Trimming at V came to 3 bases and at J to 2 bases, leaving 6 bases not matched to a gene. Germline V CDR1 and CDR2: KGHSH, LQKENI. The CDR3 contains 16 residues.

The CDR3 coding sequence is TGTGCCACCAGCAGAGATAGCGGGGGGACTGATACGCAGTATTTT. As protein: CATSRDSGGTDTQYF. J is TRBJ2-3 and V is TRBV15, with 10 nucleotides matching TRBD2. Germline V gene lookup returns CDR1 LNHNV and CDR2 YYDKDF (reference sequence). The CDR3 is made up of 15 amino acids. Trimming took 0 bases from V and 6 from J; bases not matched to a gene: 3.

The V and J genes are TRBV7-2 and TRBJ2-7; possibly TRBD2 for D (5 bases). V was shortened by 4 bases and J by 2 bases, with 9 bases between the two germline ends. The germline V gene encodes CDR1 SGHTA and CDR2 FQGNSA. The CDR3 spans 13 residues. CDR3 bases: TGTGCCAGCAGCTCCGGGATGGCCTACGAGCAGTACTTC. This translates into CASSSGMAYEQYF.

This clone was detected only a few times. The chain links TRBV5-1 to TRBJ1-3, with TRBD1 matching 7 bases. Trimming took 4 bases from V and 0 from J; bases not matched to a gene: 4. The CDR3 has 15 amino acids. Germline V gives CDR1 SGHRS, CDR2 YFSETQ. CDR3 DNA: TGCGCCAGCAGCACTGACAGGGCCTCTGGAAACACCATATATTTT. It translates to CASSTDRASGNTIYF.

A single count supports this clone. The rearrangement joins TRBV29-1 to TRBJ2-7; perhaps TRBD1 as D (6 bases). Trimming took 4 bases from V and 6 from J, leaving 19 bases between them. The CDR3 consists of 14 residues. From germline, CDR1 is SQVTM and CDR2 ANQGSEA. Here the CDR3 DNA reads TGCAGCGTTGCAATACAGGGAAACCCCTTCGAGCAGTACGTC. Amino acids: CSVAIQGNPFEQYV.

The chain employs TRBV5-1 and TRBJ2-3, with 7 bases that match TRBD1. Germline V gene sequence: CDR1 SGHRS, CDR2 YFSETQ. The ends lost 0 bases at V and 2 bases at J; junction bases unmatched: 3. The CDR3 has 15 amino acids. The CDR3 loop reads CASSLEDRATDTQYF. In DNA form, the CDR3 reads TGCGCCAGCAGCTTGGAAGACAGGGCCACAGATACGCAGTATTTT.

This chain uses TRBV10-3 with TRBJ1-3; D gene ambiguous. This CDR3 is 16 amino acids long. The V end was cut by 2 bases, the J end by 0 bases, with 11 bases between. Germline assignment: CDR1 ENHRY and CDR2 SYGVKD. The CDR3 spells CAISEPDEYSGNTIYF. DNA for the CDR3: TGTGCCATCAGTGAGCCCGACGAGTACTCTGGAAACACCATATATTTT.

The chain joins TRBV11-2 to TRBJ2-5; 10 nucleotides match TRBD1. Germline CDR1 and CDR2: SGHAT and FQNNGV. This CDR3 spans 16 amino acids. The J segment lost 5 bases and the V segment lost 1 base, leaving 7 bases of the junction unmatched. CDR3 loop: CASSLASTGGVETQYF. CDR3 in DNA: TGTGCCAGCAGCTTAGCATCGACAGGGGGCGTCGAGACCCAGTACTTC.

In its sample, this clone was seen once. The genes are TRBV7-9 and TRBJ1-1, with a weak D call TRBD1 (5 bases). CDR1 SEHNR and CDR2 FQNEAQ come from the germline V gene (reference sequence). The germline V and J ends were trimmed by 3 bases and 5 bases, with 7 bases remaining between them. The CDR3 covers 12 residues. The CDR3 sequence is CASSFWGTEAFF. CDR3 nucleotides: TGTGCCAGCAGCTTTTGGGGGACTGAAGCTTTCTTT.

This chain links TRBV7-2 with TRBJ2-3; 11 bases are a match to TRBD2. In germline, CDR1 is SGHTA, CDR2 FQGNSA. With 6 bases clipped from V and 4 bases from J, the junction kept 3 bases outside the gene matches. The CDR3 spans 14 residues. The CDR3 DNA sequence: TGTGCCAGCAGGCTAGCGGGAGGTCCAGATACGCAGTATTTT. This codes for CASRLAGGPDTQYF.

This clone was detected once. The V and J genes are TRBV19 and TRBJ2-5; 7 positions agree with TRBD2. There are 13 residues in the CDR3. Germline V lookup: CDR1 LNHDA, CDR2 SQIVND (reference sequence). After removal of 5 bases from V and 3 bases from J, the junction contained 3 bases not matched to a gene. The CDR3 sequence is CASSGGTKETQYF. The CDR3, as DNA: TGTGCCAGTAGTGGCGGGACTAAAGAGACCCAGTACTTC.

This clone has only a few counts. The chain employs TRBV28 and TRBJ2-7; TRBD1 is a possible D gene (5 bases). Looked up from germline, CDR1 is MDHEN and CDR2 is SYDVKM. V gave up 5 bases and J gave up 5 bases, with 13 bases separating them. The CDR3 extends over 13 amino acids. The CDR3 protein is CASSTQGVHEQYF. Written as DNA, the CDR3 is TGTGCCAGCAGTACGCAGGGTGTCCACGAGCAGTACTTC.

The chain links TRBV27 to TRBJ1-1, with D tentatively TRBD1 (5 bases). Trimming cost V 8 bases and J 10 bases, with 20 bases left between them. There are 13 residues in the CDR3. From germline, CDR1 is MNHEY and CDR2 SMNVEV (reference sequence). In DNA, the CDR3 is TGTGCCAGCGGGTTTATTTTGGGGCAGGGAGCTTTCTTT. Translating it yields CASGFILGQGAFF.